This T cell receptor beta chain was sequenced for a study of shared clonotypes between healthy human individuals. Germline V gene sequence: CDR1 MDHEN, CDR2 SYDVKM. V gave up 4 bases and J gave up 7 bases, with 16 bases separating them. The CDR3 runs 14 residues. It was at deep level that the assay was run. Several immunoSEQ 96-well plates shared each subset's DNA, each plate a replicate. DNA input for the unsorted PBMC replicate PCRs was approximately 0.3 ug, tens of thousands of T cell genomes. Methods used by the authors: Filtering differed for immunoSEQ, which gave only junction sequences without quality scores. Assay: immunoSEQ multiplex PCR; the TCRdb copy retains only in-frame clones and omits some. The DNA gave D and trimming, while V, J and clone size come from that table. The sample consists of over 95,000 clones, around 43% of them appearing once. A few counts support this clone.

The sequenced material came from PBMCs. This receptor was identified in a woman aged 40 to 50 in good health. Some clones in this sample may be carry-over from other donors' samples. The chain is built from TRBV28 and TRBJ1-2, with D possibly TRBD1 on 6 matching bases. CDR3 region: CASSSPTGPGGYTF. CDR3 DNA: TGTGCCAGCAGTTCCCCGACAGGACCAGGTGGCTACACCTTC.